This TCR beta chain was sequenced for a study of OX40 agonist ivuxolimab in advanced cancers. Across the whole study: All patients had ivuxolimab intravenously every 2 weeks at 0.01 to 10 mg/kg. The study reported partial responses in three patients: one hepatocellular carcinoma, two cutaneous melanoma. Study-level results: Clonal expansion was seen in CD4+ and CD8+ blood T cells by week 6 at 0.1 to 3.0 mg/kg. Partial responders at 0.1-3.0 mg/kg had among the lowest clonal expansion.

Points on this clone: As yet, its antigen is unknown.

The CDR3 runs to 14 residues. Trimming left V 3 bases short and J 7 bases short, with 15 bases between. The germline V gene encodes CDR1 SGHAT and CDR2 FQNNGV. The table came from immunoSEQ multiplex PCR; TCRdb's copy has only in-frame clones and leaves some out. Altogether around 79,000 clones are present, approximately 85% being singletons, with the ten largest covering about 0.6%. The chain employs TRBV11-2 and TRBJ2-5, with D tentatively TRBD1 or TRBD2 (5 bases each). This TCR was recovered from an adult with an advanced solid tumor such as melanoma, head and neck, liver or kidney cancer. The sample in question was CD4+ or CD8+ T cells sorted from blood, obtained in a trial of the OX40 agonist ivuxolimab. Here the CDR3 reads CASSFRDAGVTQYF. The CDR3 DNA sequence: TGTGCCAGCAGCTTCCGGGACGCCGGGGTGACCCAGTACTTC.